These 11 T cell receptor beta chains came from one sample sequenced in a study of T cell repertoires in cytomegalovirus infection (dated by TCRdb to about 2019). Sequencing instrument: Illumina HiSeq 1500. TCRdb's own reprocessing of the public reads used fastp at Q25 and MiXCR and kept productive beta chains. Rows merge per CDR3 protein into single entries with the most common DNA and genes. The sample contains 600,000 to 800,000 distinct CDR3 sequences, 20% to 25% of them found a single time. Less than 10% of the sample goes to the ten largest clones. Sequencing was carried out using CD8+ T cells from PBMCs. These receptors came from a human donor in good health (CMV status not recorded). Some clones in this sample may be carry-over from other donors' samples.

This clonotype was detected only a few times. V and J are TRBV20-1 and TRBJ2-7, with D perhaps TRBD1 (6 bases). The germline V gene has CDR1 DFQATT and CDR2 SNEGSKA (reference sequence). The V end was cut by 6 bases, the J end by 4 bases, with 16 bases between. The CDR3 loop spans 13 amino acids. CDR3 in DNA: TGCAGTGCCGGCCGGGACACTACGTACGAGCAGTACGTC. It is translated as CSAGRDTTYEQYV.

On this clonotype: This may come from a read error, since a much larger clone is one base off. The chain recombines TRBV7-2 with TRBJ1-1; TRBD1 matches 7 bases. The CDR3 totals 12 residues. Germline V CDR1 and CDR2: SGHTA, FQGNSA. CDR3 protein: CVSTRGYTEAFF. The CDR3 DNA reads TGTGTCAGCACCAGGGGGTACACTGAAGCTTTCTTT.

This clonotype was recorded at least ten times. The chain combines TRBV28 with TRBJ1-1; TRBD1 aligns across 8 bases. Looked up from germline, CDR1 is MDHEN and CDR2 is SYDVKM. With 6 bases clipped from V and 1 base from J, the junction kept 16 bases outside the gene matches. This CDR3 is built from 18 residues. The CDR3 loop reads CASSRSGGFVLSNTEAFF. CDR3 bases: TGTGCCAGCAGCCGATCAGGGGGCTTCGTTTTGTCGAACACTGAAGCTTTCTTT.

This sequence joins TRBV2 and TRBJ2-1; 7 positions agree with TRBD2. The CDR3 has 14 amino acids. Germline values: CDR1 SNHLY, CDR2 FYNNEI. In nucleotides, the CDR3 is TGTGCGGGCGGGGGTAAGGGGTCCTACAATGAGCAGTTCTTC. Its protein product is CAGGGKGSYNEQFF.

This chain links TRBV19 with TRBJ1-1, with D possibly matching TRBD1 (5 bases). The germline gives CDR1 LNHDA, CDR2 SQIVND (reference sequence). Trimming left V 2 bases short and J 1 base short, with 11 bases between. This CDR3 comprises 15 residues. The CDR3 here is CASSIRAGPNTEAFF. The CDR3 nucleotides are TGTGCCAGTAGTATACGTGCAGGGCCGAACACTGAAGCTTTCTTT.

The chain couples TRBV10-2 to TRBJ2-5, with unresolved D. The CDR3 has 13 amino acids. V lost 1 base and J 5 bases, leaving 8 bases between the germline ends. CDR1 is WSHSY, CDR2 SAAADI, per germline. CDR3 in amino acids: CASSEWRFETQYF. CDR3 bases: TGCGCCAGCAGTGAGTGGCGGTTCGAGACCCAGTACTTC.

This clonotype was picked up many times. This chain connects TRBV7-8 to TRBJ1-5; TRBD1 aligns across 9 bases. CDR1 is SGHVS and CDR2 is FQNEAQ in the germline V gene. This CDR3 region has 17 residues. V was clipped by 5 bases and J by 4 bases; unmatched bases: 12. CDR3 residues: CASSGLYGTGQNQPQHF. The CDR3 coding sequence is TGTGCCAGCAGCGGACTATACGGGACAGGGCAAAATCAGCCCCAGCATTTT.

To note about this clonotype: The junction departs from germline at one end; a sequencing error may be responsible. This chain connects TRBV2 to TRBJ2-2; D is undetermined. CDR1 is SNHLY, CDR2 FYNNEI, per germline. The CDR3 consists of 11 residues. CDR3 sequence: CASGEWGELFF. DNA of the CDR3: TGTGCCAGCGGTGAATGGGGGGAGCTGTTTTTT.

This clonotype was counted only a few times. The chain recombines TRBV25-1 with TRBJ1-2; D ambiguous. Germline V gene lookup returns CDR1 MGHDK and CDR2 SYGVNS. Trimming took off 6 bases at V and 2 bases at J, with 16 bases between the two ends. This CDR3 contains 15 residues. The CDR3 sequence is CASSPSDTANYGYTF. The CDR3, as DNA: TGTGCCAGCAGCCCTAGCGATACGGCAAACTATGGCTACACCTTC.

A note on this clonotype: A read error may explain this, as a much larger clone is one base away. The rearrangement links TRBV7-8 to TRBJ1-1; perhaps TRBD1 as D (5 bases). The CDR3 covers 14 residues. Germline-derived CDR1 and CDR2 are SGHVS and FQNEAQ. In nucleotides, the CDR3 is TGTGCCGGCAGCTTAGGGTCCCCAGGGACTGAAGCTTTCTTT. Translating gives CAGSLGSPGTEAFF.

In this sample, this clonotype turned up a few times. The CDR3 region has the DNA TGTGCCAGCAGCTTAGGGGTAATGGCTAGCGGGGGCCTACTGGATGAGCAGTTCTTC. Encoded protein: CASSLGVMASGGLLDEQFF. The chain carries TRBV11-3 and TRBJ2-1, with 10 bases fitting TRBD2. CDR1 is SGHNT, CDR2 YENEEA, per germline. This CDR3 contains 19 residues. V was pared by 1 base and J by 8 bases, with 17 bases of the junction left unmatched.